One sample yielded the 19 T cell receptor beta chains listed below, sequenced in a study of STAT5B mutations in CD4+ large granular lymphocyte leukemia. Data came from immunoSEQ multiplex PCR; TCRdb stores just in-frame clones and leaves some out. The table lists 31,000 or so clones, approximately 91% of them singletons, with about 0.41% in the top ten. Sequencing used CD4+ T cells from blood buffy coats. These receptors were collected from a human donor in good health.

The CDR3 DNA sequence: TGTGCCAGCAGTTACGGAGGGAGCACCACTGAAGCTTTCTTT. Translated: CASSYGGSTTEAFF. The rearrangement uses TRBV6-6 and TRBJ1-1, with D unresolved. Trimming cost V 2 bases and J 4 bases, with 11 bases left between them. Germline V gene lookup returns CDR1 MNHNY and CDR2 SVGAGI (reference sequence). The CDR3 sequence is 14 residues long.

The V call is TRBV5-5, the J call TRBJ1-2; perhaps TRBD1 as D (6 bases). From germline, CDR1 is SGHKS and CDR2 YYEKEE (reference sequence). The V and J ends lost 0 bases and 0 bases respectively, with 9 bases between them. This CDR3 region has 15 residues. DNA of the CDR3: TGTGCCAGCAGCTTGGACACAGGGCCTAACTATGGCTACACCTTC. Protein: CASSLDTGPNYGYTF.

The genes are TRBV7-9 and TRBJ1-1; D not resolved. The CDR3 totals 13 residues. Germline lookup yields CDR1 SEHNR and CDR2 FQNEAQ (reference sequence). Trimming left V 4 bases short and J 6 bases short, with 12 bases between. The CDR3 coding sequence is TGTGCCAGCAGCTCCCCGACTTCCGCTGAAGCTTTCTTT. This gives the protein CASSSPTSAEAFF.

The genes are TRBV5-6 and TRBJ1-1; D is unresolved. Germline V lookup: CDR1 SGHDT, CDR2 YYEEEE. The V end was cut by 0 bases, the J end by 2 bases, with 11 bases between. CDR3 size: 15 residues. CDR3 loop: CASSLGAVYNTEAFF. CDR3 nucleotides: TGTGCCAGCAGCTTGGGAGCCGTTTATAACACTGAAGCTTTCTTT. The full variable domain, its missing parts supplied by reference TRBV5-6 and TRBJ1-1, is DAGVTQSPTHLIKTRGQQVTLRCSPKSGHDTVSWYQQALGQGPQFIFQYYEEEERQRGNFPDRFSGHQFPNYSSELNVNALLLGDSALYLCASSLGAVYNTEAFFGQGTRLTVV.

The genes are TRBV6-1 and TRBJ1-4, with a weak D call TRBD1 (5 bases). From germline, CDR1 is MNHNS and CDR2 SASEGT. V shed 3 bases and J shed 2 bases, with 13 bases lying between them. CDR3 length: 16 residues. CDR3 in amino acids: CASSDEGLGTNEKLFF. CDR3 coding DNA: TGTGCCAGCAGTGATGAGGGGTTGGGCACTAATGAAAAACTGTTTTTT.

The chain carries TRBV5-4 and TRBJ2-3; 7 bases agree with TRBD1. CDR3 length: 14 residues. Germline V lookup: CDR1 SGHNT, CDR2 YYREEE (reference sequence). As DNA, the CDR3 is TGTGCTGCCGACGACAGGGTGGGGACAGATACGCAGTATTTT. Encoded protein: CAADDRVGTDTQYF. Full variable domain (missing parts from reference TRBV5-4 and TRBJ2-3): ETGVTQSPTHLIKTRGQQVTLRCSSQSGHNTVSWYQQALGQGPQFIFQYYREEENGRGNFPPRFSGLQFPNYSSELNVNALELDDSALYLCAADDRVGTDTQYFGPGTRLTVL.

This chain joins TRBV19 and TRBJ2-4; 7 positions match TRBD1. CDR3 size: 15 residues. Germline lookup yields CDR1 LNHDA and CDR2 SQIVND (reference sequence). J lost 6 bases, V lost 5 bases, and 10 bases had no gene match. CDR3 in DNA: TGTGCCAGTAGTCGGCAGGGGGTCCTAGTAAACATTCAGTACTTC. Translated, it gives CASSRQGVLVNIQYF.

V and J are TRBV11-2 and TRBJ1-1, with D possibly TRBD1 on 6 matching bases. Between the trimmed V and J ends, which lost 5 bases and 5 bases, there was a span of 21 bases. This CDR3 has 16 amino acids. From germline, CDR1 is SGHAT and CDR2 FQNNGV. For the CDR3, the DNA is TGTGCCAGCAGCAGAAAGGACCACAGGGTAGGAACTGAAGCTTTCTTT. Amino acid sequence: CASSRKDHRVGTEAFF.

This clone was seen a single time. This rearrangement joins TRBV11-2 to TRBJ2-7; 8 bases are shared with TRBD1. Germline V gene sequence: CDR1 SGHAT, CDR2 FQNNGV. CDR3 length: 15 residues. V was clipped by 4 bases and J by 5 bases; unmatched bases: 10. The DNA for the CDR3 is TGTGCCAGCAGCTGGCGCGGACAGGGAAACGACGAGCAGTACTTC. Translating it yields CASSWRGQGNDEQYF.

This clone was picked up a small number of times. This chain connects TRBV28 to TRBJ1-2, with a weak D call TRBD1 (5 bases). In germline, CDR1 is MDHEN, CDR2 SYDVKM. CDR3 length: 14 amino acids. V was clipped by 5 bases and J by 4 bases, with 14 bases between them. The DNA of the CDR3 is TGTGCCAGCAGTCCCACTTGGGGGGGCTATGGCTACACCTTC. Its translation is CASSPTWGGYGYTF.

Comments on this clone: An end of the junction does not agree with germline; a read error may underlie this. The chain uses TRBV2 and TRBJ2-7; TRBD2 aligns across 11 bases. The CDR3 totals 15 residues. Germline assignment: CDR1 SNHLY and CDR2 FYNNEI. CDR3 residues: CASSTSGTSGLPHFF. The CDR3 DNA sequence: TGTGCCAGCAGTACCTCCGGGACTAGCGGTCTACCCCACTTCTTC.

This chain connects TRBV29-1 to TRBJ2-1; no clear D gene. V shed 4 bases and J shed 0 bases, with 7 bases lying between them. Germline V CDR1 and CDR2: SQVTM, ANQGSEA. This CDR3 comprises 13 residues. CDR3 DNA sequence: TGCAGCGTTGCTGTGAGCTCCTACAATGAGCAGTTCTTC. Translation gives CSVAVSSYNEQFF.

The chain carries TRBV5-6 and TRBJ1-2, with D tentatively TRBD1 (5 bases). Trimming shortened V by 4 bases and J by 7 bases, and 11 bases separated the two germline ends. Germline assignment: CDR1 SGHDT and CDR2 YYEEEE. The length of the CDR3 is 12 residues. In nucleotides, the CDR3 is TGTGCCAGCAGCACGGGGGTGCGTGGCTACACCTTC. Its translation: CASSTGVRGYTF.

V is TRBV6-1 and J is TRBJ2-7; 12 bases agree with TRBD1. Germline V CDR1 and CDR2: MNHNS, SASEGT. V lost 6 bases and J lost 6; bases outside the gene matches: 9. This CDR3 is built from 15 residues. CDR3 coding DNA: TGTGCCAGCAGAACGAACCGGGACAGGGGGCTCGAGCAGTACTTC. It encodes CASRTNRDRGLEQYF.

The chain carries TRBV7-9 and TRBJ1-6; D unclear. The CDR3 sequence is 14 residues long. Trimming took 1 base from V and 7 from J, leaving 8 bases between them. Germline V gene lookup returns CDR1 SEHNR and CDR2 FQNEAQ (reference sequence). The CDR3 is CASSLEQQNSPLHF. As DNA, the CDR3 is TGTGCCAGCAGCTTAGAACAGCAGAATTCACCCCTCCACTTT.

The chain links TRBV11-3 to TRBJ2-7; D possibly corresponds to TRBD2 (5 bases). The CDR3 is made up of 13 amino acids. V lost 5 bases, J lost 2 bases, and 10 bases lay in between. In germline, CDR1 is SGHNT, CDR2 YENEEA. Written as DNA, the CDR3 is TGTGCCAGCAGCCCGGACTTTACCTACGAGCAGTACTTC. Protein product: CASSPDFTYEQYF.

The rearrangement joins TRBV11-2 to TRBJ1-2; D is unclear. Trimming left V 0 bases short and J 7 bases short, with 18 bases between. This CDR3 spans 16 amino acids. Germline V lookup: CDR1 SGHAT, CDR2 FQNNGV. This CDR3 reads CASSLDRLPGAAGYTF. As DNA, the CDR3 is TGTGCCAGCAGCTTAGATCGGCTCCCAGGAGCTGCTGGCTACACCTTC.

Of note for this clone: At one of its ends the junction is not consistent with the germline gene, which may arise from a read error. The CDR3 here is CANSFLAKPQHF. The CDR3 DNA reads as TGTGCCAACAGCTTCTTAGCAAAGCCCCAGCATTTT. This chain connects TRBV11-2 to TRBJ1-5; D is uncertain. The CDR3 totals 12 residues. The germline gives CDR1 SGHAT, CDR2 FQNNGV.

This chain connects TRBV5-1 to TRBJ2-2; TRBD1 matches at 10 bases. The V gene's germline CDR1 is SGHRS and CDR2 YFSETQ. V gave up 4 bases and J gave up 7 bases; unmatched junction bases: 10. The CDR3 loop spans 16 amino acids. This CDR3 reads CASSPASTGGIGELFF. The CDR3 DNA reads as TGCGCCAGCAGCCCTGCCTCGACAGGGGGCATCGGGGAGCTGTTTTTT.